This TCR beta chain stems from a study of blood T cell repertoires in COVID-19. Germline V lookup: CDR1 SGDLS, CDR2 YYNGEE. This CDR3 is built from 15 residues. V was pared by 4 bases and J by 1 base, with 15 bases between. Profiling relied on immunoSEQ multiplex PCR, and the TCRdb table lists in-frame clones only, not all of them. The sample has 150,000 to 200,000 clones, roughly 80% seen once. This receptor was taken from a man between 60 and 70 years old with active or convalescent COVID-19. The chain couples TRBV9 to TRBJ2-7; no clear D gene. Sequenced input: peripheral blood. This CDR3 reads CASSPVGVLSYEQYF. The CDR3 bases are TGTGCCAGCAGCCCCGTGGGCGTACTTTCCTACGAGCAGTACTTC.